The rows below give T cell receptor beta chains drawn from one sample of a study of blood T cells in healthy people across ages. MiXCR, applied by TCRdb to the 5' RACE reads, yields one record per CDR3 protein. Altogether roughly 1,300,000 distinct CDR3 sequences are present, 59% being singletons, with the ten largest covering 6.7%. The sequenced material came from blood. Source of these receptors: a young man in good health. The CDR3 runs from the conserved cysteine through the conserved F or W. Each record gives: J gene, V gene, clone size, CDR3 protein. Only part of the rows carry a size: once, few, many, or a class if the clone is expanded.

TRBJ1-5 | TRBV20-1 | few | CSASFASNQPQHF
TRBJ2-7 | TRBV6-5 | . | CASSYRARSKWEGYEQYF
TRBJ2-5 | TRBV6-5 | once | CASSYSAAAYQETQYF
TRBJ2-1 | TRBV20-1 | . | CSARDIKGVNEQFF
TRBJ1-5 | TRBV6-1 | . | CASSEAGDASHFSNQPQHF
TRBJ1-2 | TRBV21-1 | . | CASSKEGRRNYGYTF
TRBJ2-7 | TRBV14 | . | CASSHYNLYEQYF
TRBJ2-5 | TRBV29-1 | . | CSAGGGGSEAQYF
TRBJ2-5 | TRBV20-1 | . | CSDESGVRETQYF
TRBJ2-2 | TRBV14 | . | CASSRRDYRGPLNTGELFF
TRBJ1-1 | TRBV27 | . | CASTTGGTEAFF
TRBJ2-1 | TRBV4-1 | . | CASSPREKPYNEQFF
TRBJ2-7 | TRBV20-1 | . | CSARGRLAGGSYEQYF